What follows is one T cell receptor (beta chain) and its context. Its target is unknown. The junction departs from the called germline gene at one end, perhaps through a read error. The data were taken from a study of cytomegalovirus exposure and HLA in healthy donors. General observations from the study: CMV serostatus was the only recorded immune exposure for donors. HLA allele associations emerged for some 16,000 TCR beta sequences in a later analysis, at 0.05 false discovery rate.

Use of 60 Vbeta and 13 Jbeta primers characterized the PCR. Using immunoSEQ multiplex PCR, the repertoire was profiled, and TCRdb retains in-frame clones only, with some absent. This table has about 160,000 clones, 70% to 90% appearing once. Healthy bone marrow donors formed the donor group. The receptor was derived from a young woman in good health and CMV-seropositive. Sequenced: PBMCs.

Written as DNA, the CDR3 is TGTTCCAGCAGTCTTCCGGGACAGGGACACTCCGATACGCAGTATTTT. Amino acids: CSSSLPGQGHSDTQYF. The rearrangement joins TRBV7-9 to TRBJ2-3; 9 positions match TRBD1. CDR1 is SEHNR, CDR2 FQNEAQ, per germline (reference sequence). This CDR3 has 16 residues.